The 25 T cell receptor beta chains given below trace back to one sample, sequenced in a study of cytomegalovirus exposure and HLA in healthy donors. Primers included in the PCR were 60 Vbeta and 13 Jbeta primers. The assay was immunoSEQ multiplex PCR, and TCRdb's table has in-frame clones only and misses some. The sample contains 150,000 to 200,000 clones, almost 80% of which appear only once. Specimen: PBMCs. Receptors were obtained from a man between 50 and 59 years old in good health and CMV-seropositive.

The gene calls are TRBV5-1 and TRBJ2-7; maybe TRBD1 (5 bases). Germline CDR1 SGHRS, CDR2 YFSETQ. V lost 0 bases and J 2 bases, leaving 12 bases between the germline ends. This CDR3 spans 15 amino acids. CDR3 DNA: TGCGCCAGCAGCTTGGGGGGTGACAGTACCTACGAGCAGTACTTC. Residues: CASSLGGDSTYEQYF. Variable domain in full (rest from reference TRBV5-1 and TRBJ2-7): KAGVTQTPRYLIKTRGQQVTLSCSPISGHRSVSWYQQTPGQGLQFLFEYFSETQRNKGNFPGRFSGRQFSNSRSEMNVSTLELGDSALYLCASSLGGDSTYEQYFGPGTRLTVT.

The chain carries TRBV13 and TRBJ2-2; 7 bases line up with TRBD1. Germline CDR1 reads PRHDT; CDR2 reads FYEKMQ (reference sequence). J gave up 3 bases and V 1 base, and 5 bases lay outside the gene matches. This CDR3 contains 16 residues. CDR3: CASSLVFQGDTGELFF. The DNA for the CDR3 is TGTGCCAGCAGCTTAGTGTTTCAGGGGGACACCGGGGAGCTGTTTTTT.

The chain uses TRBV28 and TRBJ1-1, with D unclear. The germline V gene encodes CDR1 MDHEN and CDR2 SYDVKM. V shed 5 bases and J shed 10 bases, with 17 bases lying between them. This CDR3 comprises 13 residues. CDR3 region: CASSGPVLPRAFF. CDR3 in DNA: TGTGCCAGCAGTGGGCCAGTTCTTCCTCGAGCTTTCTTT. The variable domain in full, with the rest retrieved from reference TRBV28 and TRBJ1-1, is DVKVTQSSRYLVKRTGEKVFLECVQDMDHENMFWYRQDPGLGLRLIYFSYDVKMKEKGDIPEGYSVSREKKERFSLILESASTNQTSMYLCASSGPVLPRAFFGQGTRLTVV.

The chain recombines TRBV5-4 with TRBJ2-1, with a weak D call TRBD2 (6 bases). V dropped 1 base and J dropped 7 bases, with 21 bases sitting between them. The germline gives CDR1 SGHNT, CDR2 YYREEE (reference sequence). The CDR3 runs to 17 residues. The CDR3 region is CASSLTGTPYPTNEQFF. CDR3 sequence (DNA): TGTGCCAGCAGCTTGACCGGGACTCCCTATCCTACGAATGAGCAGTTCTTC.

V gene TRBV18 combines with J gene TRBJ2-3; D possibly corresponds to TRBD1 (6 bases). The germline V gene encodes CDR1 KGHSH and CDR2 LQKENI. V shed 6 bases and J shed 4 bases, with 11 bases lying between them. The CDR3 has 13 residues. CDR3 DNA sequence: TGTGCCAGCTCTCAGGACAGCCCAGATACGCAGTATTTT. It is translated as CASSQDSPDTQYF.

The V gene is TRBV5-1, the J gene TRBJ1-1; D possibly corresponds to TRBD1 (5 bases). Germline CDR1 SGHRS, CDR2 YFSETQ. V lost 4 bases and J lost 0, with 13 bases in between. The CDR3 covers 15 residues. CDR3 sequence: CASSIADSLNTEAFF. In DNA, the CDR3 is TGCGCCAGCAGCATAGCCGACAGCCTGAACACTGAAGCTTTCTTT. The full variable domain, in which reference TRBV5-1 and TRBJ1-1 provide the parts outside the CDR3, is KAGVTQTPRYLIKTRGQQVTLSCSPISGHRSVSWYQQTPGQGLQFLFEYFSETQRNKGNFPGRFSGRQFSNSRSEMNVSTLELGDSALYLCASSIADSLNTEAFFGQGTRLTVV.

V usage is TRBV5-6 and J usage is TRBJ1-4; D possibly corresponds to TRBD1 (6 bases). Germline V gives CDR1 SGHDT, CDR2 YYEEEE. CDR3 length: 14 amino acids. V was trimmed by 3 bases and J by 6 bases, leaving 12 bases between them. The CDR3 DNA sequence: TGTGCCAGCAGCTACCAGGGGCGCGATGAAAAACTGTTTTTT. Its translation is CASSYQGRDEKLFF.

The DNA of the CDR3 is TGTGCCAGCAGCGTAGGGAGCAGCACGACTAGCACAGATACGCAGTATTTT. Translation gives CASSVGSSTTSTDTQYF. V and J are TRBV9 and TRBJ2-3; D is unresolved. Germline-derived CDR1 and CDR2 are SGDLS and YYNGEE. V shed 0 bases and J shed 0 bases, with 14 bases lying between them. The CDR3 length is 17 residues.

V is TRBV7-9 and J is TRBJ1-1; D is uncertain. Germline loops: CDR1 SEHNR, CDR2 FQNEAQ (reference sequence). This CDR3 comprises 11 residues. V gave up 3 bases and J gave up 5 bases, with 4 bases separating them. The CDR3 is CASSFQTEAFF. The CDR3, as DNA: TGTGCCAGCAGCTTTCAGACTGAAGCTTTCTTT.

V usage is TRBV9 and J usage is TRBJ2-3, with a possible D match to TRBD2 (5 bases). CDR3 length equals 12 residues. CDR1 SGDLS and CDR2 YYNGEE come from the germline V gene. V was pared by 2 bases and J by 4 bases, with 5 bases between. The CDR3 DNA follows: TGTGCCAGCAGCGTGGAGGCAGATACGCAGTATTTT. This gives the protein CASSVEADTQYF.

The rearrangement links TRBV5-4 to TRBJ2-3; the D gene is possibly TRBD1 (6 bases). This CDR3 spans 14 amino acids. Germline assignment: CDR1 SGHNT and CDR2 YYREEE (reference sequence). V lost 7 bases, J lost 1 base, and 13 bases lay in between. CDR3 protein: CASRPSGGTDTQYF. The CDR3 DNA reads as TGTGCCAGCCGCCCATCAGGGGGCACAGATACGCAGTATTTT.

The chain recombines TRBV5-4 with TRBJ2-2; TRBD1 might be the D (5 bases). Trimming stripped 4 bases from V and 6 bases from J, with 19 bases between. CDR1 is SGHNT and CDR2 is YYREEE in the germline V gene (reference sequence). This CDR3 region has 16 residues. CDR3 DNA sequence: TGTGCCAGCAGCCCGAAGGGCAGGGAAATCCCCGGGGAGCTGTTTTTT. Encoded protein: CASSPKGREIPGELFF.

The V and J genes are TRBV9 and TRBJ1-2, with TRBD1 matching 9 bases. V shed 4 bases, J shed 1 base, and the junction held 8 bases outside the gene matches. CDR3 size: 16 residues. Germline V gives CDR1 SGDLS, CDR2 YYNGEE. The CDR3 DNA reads TGTGCCAGCAGCACCAACAGGGGGCGAGTTAACTATGGCTACACCTTC. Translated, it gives CASSTNRGRVNYGYTF.

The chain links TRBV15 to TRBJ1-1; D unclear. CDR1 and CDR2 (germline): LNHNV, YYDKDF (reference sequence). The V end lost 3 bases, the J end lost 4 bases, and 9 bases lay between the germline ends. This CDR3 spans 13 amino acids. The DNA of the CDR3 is TGTGCCACCAGCAGGAGGGATGGCACTGAAGCTTTCTTT. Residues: CATSRRDGTEAFF.

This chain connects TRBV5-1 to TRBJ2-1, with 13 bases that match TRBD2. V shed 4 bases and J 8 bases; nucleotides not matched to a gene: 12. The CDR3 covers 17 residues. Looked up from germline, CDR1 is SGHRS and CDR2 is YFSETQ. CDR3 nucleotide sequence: TGCGCCAGCAGCCATACAACTAGCGGGGGGGCGGTTGATGAGCAGTTCTTC. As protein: CASSHTTSGGAVDEQFF.

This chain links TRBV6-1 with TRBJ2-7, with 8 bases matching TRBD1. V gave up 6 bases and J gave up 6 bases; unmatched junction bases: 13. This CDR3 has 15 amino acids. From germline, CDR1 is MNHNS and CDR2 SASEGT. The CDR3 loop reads CASRTQGAFPSEQYV. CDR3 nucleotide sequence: TGTGCCAGCAGGACTCAGGGGGCTTTCCCCAGCGAGCAGTACGTC.

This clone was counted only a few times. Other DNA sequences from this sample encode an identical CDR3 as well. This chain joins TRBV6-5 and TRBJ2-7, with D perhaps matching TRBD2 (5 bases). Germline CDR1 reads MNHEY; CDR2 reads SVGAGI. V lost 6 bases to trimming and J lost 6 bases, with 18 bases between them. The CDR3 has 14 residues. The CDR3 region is CASRKDYSMAEQYV. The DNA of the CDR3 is TGTGCCAGCAGAAAAGACTATTCTATGGCCGAGCAGTACGTC.

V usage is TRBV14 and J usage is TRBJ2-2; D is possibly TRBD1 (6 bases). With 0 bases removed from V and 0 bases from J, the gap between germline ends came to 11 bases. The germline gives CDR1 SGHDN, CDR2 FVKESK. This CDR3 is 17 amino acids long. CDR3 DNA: TGTGCCAGCAGCCAAGATCCGGGACACTCGAACACCGGGGAGCTGTTTTTT. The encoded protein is CASSQDPGHSNTGELFF.

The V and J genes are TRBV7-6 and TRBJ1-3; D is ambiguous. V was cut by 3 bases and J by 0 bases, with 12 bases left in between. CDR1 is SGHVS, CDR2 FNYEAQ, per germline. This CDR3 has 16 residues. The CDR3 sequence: CASSFSPVASGNTIYF. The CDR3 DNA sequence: TGTGCCAGCAGCTTCTCCCCAGTCGCCTCTGGAAACACCATATATTTT.

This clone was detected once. The CDR3 sequence is CASSPLGGPLRETQYF. The CDR3 DNA reads as TGCGCCAGCAGCCCTCTAGGGGGCCCATTACGGGAGACCCAGTACTTC. The rearrangement uses TRBV4-1 and TRBJ2-5; the match to TRBD1 covers 7 bases. Germline V lookup: CDR1 MGHRA, CDR2 YSYEKL. V shed 4 bases and J 5 bases; nucleotides not matched to a gene: 13. CDR3 length: 16 residues.

The CDR3 bases are TGCGCCAGCAGCATCCGACAGGGGTCCGGCGAGCAGTACTTC. Protein sequence: CASSIRQGSGEQYF. The chain recombines TRBV5-1 with TRBJ2-5; 8 nucleotides line up with TRBD1. TRBJ2-7 matches the DNA end more closely, so the J call is doubtful. Germline V gene data show CDR1 as SGHRS and CDR2 as YFSETQ. The CDR3 runs 14 residues.

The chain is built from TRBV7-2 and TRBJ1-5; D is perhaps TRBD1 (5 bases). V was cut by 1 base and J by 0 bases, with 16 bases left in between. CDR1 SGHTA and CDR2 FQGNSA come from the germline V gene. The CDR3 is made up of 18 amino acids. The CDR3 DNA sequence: TGTGCCAGCAGCTTAGGCCCCGGGACTGCTATTAGCAATCAGCCCCAGCATTTT. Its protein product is CASSLGPGTAISNQPQHF.

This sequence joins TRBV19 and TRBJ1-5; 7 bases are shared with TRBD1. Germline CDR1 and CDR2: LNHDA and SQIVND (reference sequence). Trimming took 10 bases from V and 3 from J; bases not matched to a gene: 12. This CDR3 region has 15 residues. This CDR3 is CATRAGTVLNQPQHF. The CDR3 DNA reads TGTGCCACCCGAGCCGGGACAGTCCTCAATCAGCCCCAGCATTTT. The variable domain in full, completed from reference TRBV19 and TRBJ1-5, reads DGGITQSPKYLFRKEGQNVTLSCEQNLNHDAMYWYRQDPGQGLRLIYYSQIVNDFQKGDIAEGYSVSREKKESFPLTVTSAQKNPTAFYLCATRAGTVLNQPQHFGDGTRLSIL.

The CDR3 spells CASRERTGNTGELFF. CDR3 nucleotide sequence: TGTGCCAGCAGGGAAAGGACAGGGAACACCGGGGAGCTGTTTTTT. The rearrangement joins TRBV6-6 to TRBJ2-2; 7 nucleotides agree with TRBD1. Germline loops: CDR1 MNHNY, CDR2 SVGAGI (reference sequence). Germline trimming cut 6 bases from V and 1 base from J; bases unmatched to any gene: 5. The CDR3 is 15 amino acids.

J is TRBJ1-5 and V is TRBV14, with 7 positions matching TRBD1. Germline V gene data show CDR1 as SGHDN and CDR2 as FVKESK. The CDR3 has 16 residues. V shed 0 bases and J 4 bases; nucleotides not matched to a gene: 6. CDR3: CASSQDKGARNQPQHF. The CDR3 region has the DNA TGTGCCAGCAGCCAAGACAAGGGGGCGCGAAATCAGCCCCAGCATTTT.